Listed below are T cell receptor beta chains from one sample, sequenced in a study of chemoradiotherapy in HPV16-positive cancers. Libraries were prepared by immunoSEQ multiplex PCR; TCRdb keeps only in-frame clonotypes and omits some of them. The table has around 4,000 clones, about two thirds seen once. The sample was tumor tissue, taken from a patient who underwent chemoradiotherapy. These receptors were collected from a human donor with HPV-associated anogenital cancer. The CDR3 runs from the conserved cysteine through the conserved F or W. D genes are given only for firm matches. The size field is filled for only some rows; it gives once, few, many or a size class.

D gene: TRBD1
clone size: NA
J gene: TRBJ1-5
V gene: TRBV6-1
CDR3 DNA: TGTGCCAGCAGCGAGACAGGGGTCTGGCAGCCCCAGCATTTT
CDR3 protein: CASSETGVWQPQHF

D gene: NA
clone size: NA
J gene: TRBJ2-7
V gene: TRBV9
CDR3 DNA: TGTGCCAGCAGCGTAGGTGGGACGGACTACGAGCAGTACTTC
CDR3 protein: CASSVGGTDYEQYF

D gene: NA
clone size: NA
J gene: TRBJ1-3
V gene: TRBV4-1
CDR3 DNA: TGTGCCAGCAGCCAAGACGGGACTGGCGGAAACACCATATATTTT
CDR3 protein: CASSQDGTGGNTIYF

D gene: TRBD2
clone size: NA
J gene: TRBJ2-1
V gene: TRBV7-6
CDR3 DNA: TGTGCCAGCAGCTTAGTACGGGAGGGCCCCCATGAGCAGTTCTTC
CDR3 protein: CASSLVREGPHEQFF

D gene: TRBD2
clone size: NA
J gene: TRBJ2-5
V gene: TRBV7-6
CDR3 DNA: TGTGCCAGCAGCCCTACGCCTGATAGCGGGAGCCGAGAGACCCAGTACTTC
CDR3 protein: CASSPTPDSGSRETQYF

D gene: NA
clone size: NA
J gene: TRBJ2-7
V gene: TRBV5-1
CDR3 DNA: TGCGCCAGCAGCTTGTTGTCGGGCCTCACCTCCTACGAGCAGTACTTC
CDR3 protein: CASSLLSGLTSYEQYF

D gene: NA
clone size: NA
J gene: TRBJ2-1
V gene: TRBV5-6
CDR3 DNA: TGTGCCAGCAGCTTGGCCGGGGGACTCCAATCGTTCAATGAGCAGTTCTTC
CDR3 protein: CASSLAGGLQSFNEQFF

D gene: NA
clone size: NA
J gene: TRBJ2-3
V gene: TRBV5-8
CDR3 DNA: TGTGCCAGCAGCAGAGCTGGCACAGATACGCAGTATTTT
CDR3 protein: CASSRAGTDTQYF

D gene: TRBD1
clone size: few
J gene: TRBJ1-2
V gene: TRBV19
CDR3 DNA: TGTGCCAGTAGTATTTGGCGCGACAGGGCCTATGGCTACACCTTC
CDR3 protein: CASSIWRDRAYGYTF

D gene: NA
clone size: NA
J gene: TRBJ2-5
V gene: TRBV5-6
CDR3 DNA: TGTGCCAGCAGCACGGACAGTCAAGAGACCCAGTACTTC
CDR3 protein: CASSTDSQETQYF

D gene: NA
clone size: NA
J gene: TRBJ2-1
V gene: TRBV5-1
CDR3 DNA: TGCGCCAGCAGCCCAGCTCCCTGGGGTGAGCAGTTCTTC
CDR3 protein: CASSPAPWGEQFF

D gene: TRBD2
clone size: once
J gene: TRBJ2-1
V gene: TRBV7-2
CDR3 DNA: TGTGCCAGCAGCTTAGCTGCTAGCGGGTTCAAATACAATGAGCAGTTCTTC
CDR3 protein: CASSLAASGFKYNEQFF

D gene: NA
clone size: NA
J gene: TRBJ1-3
V gene: TRBV2
CDR3 DNA: TGTGCCAGCAGCCTTCTCGGGGTAGGCTTGGGAAACACCATATATTTT
CDR3 protein: CASSLLGVGLGNTIYF

D gene: TRBD2
clone size: NA
J gene: TRBJ2-5
V gene: TRBV13
CDR3 DNA: TGTGCCAGCAGCCGAGAAGGGACTAGCGGACAAGAGACCCAGTACTTC
CDR3 protein: CASSREGTSGQETQYF

D gene: TRBD1
clone size: NA
J gene: TRBJ2-1
V gene: TRBV4-3
CDR3 DNA: TGCGCCAGCAGCCAAGATACAGGGGGTCGCAATGAGCAGTTCTTC
CDR3 protein: CASSQDTGGRNEQFF

D gene: NA
clone size: NA
J gene: TRBJ2-3
V gene: TRBV5-1
CDR3 DNA: TGCGCCAGCAGCTTGGCTGGGTGGGCCACAGATACGCAGTATTTT
CDR3 protein: CASSLAGWATDTQYF

D gene: TRBD1
clone size: NA
J gene: TRBJ2-7
V gene: TRBV27
CDR3 DNA: TGTGCCAGCAGCTCCGGGACAGGGGGCGGGGAGCAGTACTTC
CDR3 protein: CASSSGTGGGEQYF

D gene: TRBD2
clone size: NA
J gene: TRBJ2-1
V gene: TRBV5-6
CDR3 DNA: TGTGCCAGCAGCTTGATGGCTAGCGGGTACAATGAGCAGTTCTTC
CDR3 protein: CASSLMASGYNEQFF

D gene: NA
clone size: few
J gene: TRBJ2-7
V gene: TRBV10-3
CDR3 DNA: TGTGCCATCAGCTACGGCTCCTACGAGCAGTACTTC
CDR3 protein: CAISYGSYEQYF

D gene: TRBD2
clone size: few
J gene: TRBJ2-3
V gene: TRBV6-1
CDR3 DNA: TGTGCCAGCAGTGCAATAGCGGGAGATACGCAGTATTTT
CDR3 protein: CASSAIAGDTQYF

D gene: TRBD1
clone size: NA
J gene: TRBJ1-2
V gene: TRBV6-6
CDR3 DNA: TGTGCCAGCAGTTCCACAGGGGGCCCGGCTGGCTACACCTTC
CDR3 protein: CASSSTGGPAGYTF

D gene: NA
clone size: NA
J gene: TRBJ2-7
V gene: TRBV5-4
CDR3 DNA: TGTGCCAGCAGCCCACCGGCGTCCTACGAGCAGTACTTC
CDR3 protein: CASSPPASYEQYF

D gene: TRBD2
clone size: NA
J gene: TRBJ2-1
V gene: TRBV19
CDR3 DNA: TGTGCCAGTAGTAACCCTTCTAGCGGGAGGAATGAGCAGTTCTTC
CDR3 protein: CASSNPSSGRNEQFF

D gene: NA
clone size: once
J gene: TRBJ1-1
V gene: TRBV11-2
CDR3 DNA: TGTGCCAGCAGCTTAGGGGTGGGGGGGCGGTTGAACACTGAAGCTTTCTTT
CDR3 protein: CASSLGVGGRLNTEAFF

D gene: NA
clone size: few
J gene: TRBJ2-2
V gene: TRBV10-1
CDR3 DNA: TGCGCCAGCCGGGAAAACACCGGGGAGCTGTTTTTT
CDR3 protein: CASRENTGELFF

D gene: NA
clone size: NA
J gene: TRBJ1-4
V gene: TRBV2
CDR3 DNA: TGTGCCAGCAGTGATTCAGGGGCGGCTAATGAAAAACTGTTTTTT
CDR3 protein: CASSDSGAANEKLFF

D gene: NA
clone size: few
J gene: TRBJ1-2
V gene: TRBV6-1
CDR3 DNA: TGTGCCAGCAGCGTTACAAAAAACTATGGCTACACCTTC
CDR3 protein: CASSVTKNYGYTF

D gene: NA
clone size: few
J gene: TRBJ2-2
V gene: TRBV5-4
CDR3 DNA: TGTGCCAGCAGCTTCCTTGATTCCGGGGAGCTGTTTTTT
CDR3 protein: CASSFLDSGELFF

D gene: NA
clone size: NA
J gene: TRBJ2-5
V gene: TRBV7-6
CDR3 DNA: TGTGCCAGCAGCCTCCCCCGCGGGCTAGGGGTGGAGACCCAGTACTTC
CDR3 protein: CASSLPRGLGVETQYF

D gene: NA
clone size: few
J gene: TRBJ2-1
V gene: TRBV5-1
CDR3 DNA: TGCGCCAGCAGCTTGAGCCGGGACTCAGCGCAGTTCTTC
CDR3 protein: CASSLSRDSAQFF

D gene: TRBD2
clone size: NA
J gene: TRBJ2-3
V gene: TRBV7-2
CDR3 DNA: TGTGCCAGCAGCTTACGGACTAGCGGGAGCACAGATACGCAGTATTTT
CDR3 protein: CASSLRTSGSTDTQYF

D gene: NA
clone size: few
J gene: TRBJ1-1
V gene: TRBV6-6
CDR3 DNA: TGTGCCAGCAGTTGGGGCACTGAAGCTTTCTTT
CDR3 protein: CASSWGTEAFF

D gene: NA
clone size: NA
J gene: TRBJ1-3
V gene: TRBV6-6
CDR3 DNA: TGTGCCAGCTGGGTCGTACCGGGGGATGGAAACACCATATATTTT
CDR3 protein: CASWVVPGDGNTIYF

D gene: TRBD2
clone size: NA
J gene: TRBJ2-1
V gene: TRBV18
CDR3 DNA: TGTGCCAGCTCACGATGGACTAGCGGGGACAATGAGCAGTTCTTC
CDR3 protein: CASSRWTSGDNEQFF

D gene: NA
clone size: NA
J gene: TRBJ2-5
V gene: TRBV18
CDR3 DNA: TGTGCCAGCTCACATGACGGACGGAATCAAGAGACCCAGTACTTC
CDR3 protein: CASSHDGRNQETQYF

D gene: NA
clone size: NA
J gene: TRBJ2-5
V gene: TRBV5-1
CDR3 DNA: TGCGCCAGCAGCACCCTCGGGAGAAAAAACCAAGAGACCCAGTACTTC
CDR3 protein: CASSTLGRKNQETQYF

D gene: NA
clone size: NA
J gene: TRBJ1-1
V gene: TRBV6-5
CDR3 DNA: TGTGCCAGCAGTTACTCGAGGGGGGGGCGCGAAGCTTTCTTT
CDR3 protein: CASSYSRGGREAFF

D gene: TRBD2
clone size: NA
J gene: TRBJ2-2
V gene: TRBV5-4
CDR3 DNA: TGTGCCAGCAGCTATAGCGGGAGAAGTACCGGGGAGCTGTTTTTT
CDR3 protein: CASSYSGRSTGELFF

D gene: TRBD1
clone size: NA
J gene: TRBJ2-7
V gene: TRBV9
CDR3 DNA: TGTGCCAGCAGCTCACCGGGACAGGGAACCTACGAGCAGTACTTC
CDR3 protein: CASSSPGQGTYEQYF

D gene: TRBD1
clone size: NA
J gene: TRBJ1-3
V gene: TRBV4-2
CDR3 DNA: TGTGCCAGCAGCCAAGAGTCCCCCGGACAGGGGAGAATTAGCTCTGGAAACACCATATATTTT
CDR3 protein: CASSQESPGQGRISSGNTIYF

D gene: NA
clone size: NA
J gene: TRBJ2-5
V gene: TRBV15
CDR3 DNA: TGTGCCACCAGCAGAGATGGGCAGGGCGAGACCCAGTACTTC
CDR3 protein: CATSRDGQGETQYF

D gene: NA
clone size: NA
J gene: TRBJ1-1
V gene: TRBV7-2
CDR3 DNA: TGTGCCAGCAGCTTAGCGAGCATTCAGAACACTGAAGCTTTCTTT
CDR3 protein: CASSLASIQNTEAFF

D gene: TRBD1
clone size: few
J gene: TRBJ2-3
V gene: TRBV2
CDR3 DNA: TGTGCCAGCAGTTCACAGGGGAAGGGCACAGATACGCAGTATTTT
CDR3 protein: CASSSQGKGTDTQYF

D gene: TRBD2
clone size: NA
J gene: TRBJ2-3
V gene: TRBV7-2
CDR3 DNA: TGTGCCAGCAGCAAAAAAGCGGGAGGCCTCACCACAGATACGCAGTATTTT
CDR3 protein: CASSKKAGGLTTDTQYF

D gene: NA
clone size: NA
J gene: TRBJ2-7
V gene: TRBV21-1
CDR3 DNA: TGTGCCAGCAGCATCCAGGTCCTCACCTCCTACGAGCAGTACTTC
CDR3 protein: CASSIQVLTSYEQYF

D gene: NA
clone size: NA
J gene: TRBJ1-1
V gene: TRBV6-5
CDR3 DNA: TGTGCCAGCAGGAAAGACGGGGGAAACACTGAAGCTTTCTTT
CDR3 protein: CASRKDGGNTEAFF

D gene: NA
clone size: once
J gene: TRBJ1-1
V gene: TRBV2
CDR3 DNA: TGTGCCAGCAGTGGGGGCAGGAGGAACACTGAAGCTTTCTTT
CDR3 protein: CASSGGRRNTEAFF